The 22 T cell receptor beta chains presented below share a single source sample, sequenced in a study of cytomegalovirus exposure and HLA in healthy donors. PCR involved 60 Vbeta and 13 Jbeta primers. The table came from immunoSEQ multiplex PCR; TCRdb's copy has only in-frame clones and leaves some out. In total, the table holds about 210,000 clones. The specimen was PBMCs. The receptor source for this set is a woman aged 30 to 39 in good health and CMV-seropositive.

The chain couples TRBV5-4 to TRBJ2-3, with TRBD2 as a possible D gene (6 bases). This CDR3 has 14 residues. The V gene lost 4 bases and the J gene lost 2 bases, with 11 bases spanning the gap. CDR1 and CDR2 (germline): SGHNT, YYREEE (reference sequence). The DNA of the CDR3 is TGTGCCAGCAGCACCGGGACTGACACAGATACGCAGTATTTT. This gives the protein CASSTGTDTDTQYF.

V and J are TRBV13 and TRBJ2-1, with no clear D. V lost 3 bases, J lost 6 bases, and 12 bases lay in between. Germline values: CDR1 PRHDT, CDR2 FYEKMQ (reference sequence). The CDR3 spans 14 residues. The CDR3 DNA sequence: TGTGCCAGCAGCTTTTCAGGCAGAGCCAATGAGCAGTTCTTC. It encodes CASSFSGRANEQFF.

The genes are TRBV30 and TRBJ1-1; unclear D gene. Germline V lookup: CDR1 GTSNPN, CDR2 SVGIG (reference sequence). The CDR3 has 13 amino acids. V lost 4 bases to trimming and J lost 3 bases, with 12 bases between them. For the CDR3, the DNA is TGTGCCTGGATTTACGGTGAGGACACTGAAGCTTTCTTT. Amino acid sequence: CAWIYGEDTEAFF. Full variable domain (remainder filled in from reference TRBV30 and TRBJ1-1): SQTIHQWPATLVQPVGSPLSLECTVEGTSNPNLYWYRQAAGRGLQLLFYSVGIGQISSEVPQNLSASRPQDRQFILSSKKLLLSDSGFYLCAWIYGEDTEAFFGQGTRLTVV.

CDR3 sequence (DNA): TGCGCCAGCAGCTTTGGGGGGCGGGGGCCGAACACTGAAGCTTTCTTT. This gives the protein CASSFGGRGPNTEAFF. This chain links TRBV5-1 with TRBJ1-1; the D gene is possibly TRBD1 (6 bases). Trimming shortened V by 2 bases and J by 1 base, and 15 bases separated the two germline ends. CDR1 SGHRS and CDR2 YFSETQ come from the germline V gene. The length of the CDR3 is 16 residues.

The chain uses TRBV5-1 and TRBJ2-7; 9 nucleotides align to TRBD1. The germline V gene has CDR1 SGHRS and CDR2 YFSETQ. V lost 4 bases to trimming and J lost 1 base; unmatched junction nucleotides: 9. This CDR3 comprises 16 residues. The CDR3, as DNA: TGCGCCAGCAGCCCCCATCTAGACAGGGGGTCCTACGAGCAGTACTTC. Amino acids: CASSPHLDRGSYEQYF.

The DNA for the CDR3 is TGTGCCATCAGTGTGCGACAGGGGGGCTCCTACGAGCAGTACTTC. Amino acids: CAISVRQGGSYEQYF. The J gene is TRBJ2-7, the V gene TRBV10-3, with 9 bases matching TRBD1. The CDR3 covers 15 residues. The V gene's germline CDR1 is ENHRY and CDR2 SYGVKD. The V gene end was trimmed by 4 bases and the J gene end by 0 bases; junction bases not matched to a gene: 4.

V gene TRBV19 combines with J gene TRBJ2-7; D possibly corresponds to TRBD2 (6 bases). Germline V gives CDR1 LNHDA, CDR2 SQIVND (reference sequence). This CDR3 is 14 amino acids long. V lost 4 bases and J lost 2, with 12 bases in between. The CDR3 nucleotides read TGTGCCAGTAGTACTAACGGGGGACCCTACGAGCAGTACTTC. It encodes CASSTNGGPYEQYF.

J is TRBJ2-1 and V is TRBV27; perhaps TRBD1 as D (5 bases). The CDR3 contains 12 residues. V shed 8 bases and J shed 6 bases, with 11 bases lying between them. In germline, CDR1 is MNHEY, CDR2 SMNVEV (reference sequence). CDR3 in DNA: TGTGCCAGCGGGGCAACGACCAATGAGCAGTTCTTC. Protein product: CASGATTNEQFF.

The chain recombines TRBV27 with TRBJ2-3; no firm D call. V was shortened by 8 bases and J by 0 bases, with 18 bases between the two germline ends. The CDR3 extends over 16 amino acids. Germline loops: CDR1 MNHEY, CDR2 SMNVEV (reference sequence). The CDR3, as DNA: TGTGCCAGCGGGCTGATTTACAACCCGAGCACAGATACGCAGTATTTT. Translating it yields CASGLIYNPSTDTQYF.

V and J are TRBV6-5 and TRBJ2-7, with 7 bases matching TRBD1. There are 13 residues in the CDR3. The germline gives CDR1 MNHEY, CDR2 SVGAGI. Trimming took 5 bases from V and 2 from J; bases not matched to a gene: 3. The CDR3, as DNA: TGTGCCAGCAGTAACAGGGGCCCCTACGAGCAGTACTTC. Translation gives CASSNRGPYEQYF.

The chain combines TRBV7-9 with TRBJ1-2; D gene ambiguous. V was trimmed by 6 bases and J by 2 bases, leaving 7 bases between them. This CDR3 contains 12 residues. Per the germline V gene, CDR1 is SEHNR and CDR2 is FQNEAQ (reference sequence). CDR3 DNA sequence: TGTGCCAGCAGTAGAGGAAACTATGGCTACACCTTC. Its protein is CASSRGNYGYTF.

The rearrangement joins TRBV19 to TRBJ2-1, with D tentatively TRBD2 (6 bases). The CDR3 runs 15 residues. In germline, CDR1 is LNHDA, CDR2 SQIVND (reference sequence). V gave up 5 bases and J gave up 4 bases, with 15 bases separating them. CDR3 coding DNA: TGTGCCAGTAGTCCTCGGTGGGGGACTTACAATGAGCAGTTCTTC. It encodes CASSPRWGTYNEQFF.

The chain links TRBV5-4 to TRBJ2-7; 7 bases are a match to TRBD2. The germline CDR1 and CDR2 sequences are SGHNT and YYREEE (reference sequence). The CDR3 is 15 residues long. After removal of 4 bases from V and 6 bases from J, the junction contained 13 bases not matched to a gene. CDR3 amino acids: CASSPRAGGGLEQYF. CDR3 bases: TGTGCCAGCAGCCCCCGCGCGGGCGGGGGTCTCGAGCAGTACTTC.

The chain links TRBV9 to TRBJ2-2; D call uncertain. CDR3 length equals 13 residues. The V end lost 0 bases, the J end lost 5 bases, and 5 bases lay between the germline ends. Germline assignment: CDR1 SGDLS and CDR2 YYNGEE. The CDR3 nucleotides are TGTGCCAGCAGCGTAGCTAGGACCGGGGAGCTGTTTTTT. Its translation is CASSVARTGELFF.

This chain joins TRBV9 and TRBJ2-6; 10 bases fit TRBD1. Germline V gene lookup returns CDR1 SGDLS and CDR2 YYNGEE. The CDR3 covers 17 residues. V gave up 0 bases and J gave up 0 bases; unmatched junction bases: 0. The CDR3 is CASSVGDRGSGANVLTF. In DNA form, the CDR3 reads TGTGCCAGCAGCGTAGGGGACAGGGGCTCTGGGGCCAACGTCCTGACTTTC.

V is TRBV7-2 and J is TRBJ2-4, with D hard to call. The germline V and J ends were trimmed by 4 bases and 0 bases, with 10 bases remaining between them. The germline gives CDR1 SGHTA, CDR2 FQGNSA. The CDR3 covers 15 residues. The CDR3 spells CASSSPGLAKNIQYF. The DNA of the CDR3 is TGTGCCAGCAGCTCGCCGGGTCTAGCCAAAAACATTCAGTACTTC.

This sequence joins TRBV15 and TRBJ2-2; possible D gene TRBD1, 6 bases. The V end lost 2 bases, the J end lost 5 bases, and 12 bases lay between the germline ends. CDR1 LNHNV and CDR2 YYDKDF come from the germline V gene (reference sequence). This CDR3 is 15 amino acids long. CDR3 loop: CATSRQQGFTGELFF. The CDR3, as DNA: TGTGCCACCAGCAGACAACAGGGATTTACCGGGGAGCTGTTTTTT.

The chain uses TRBV18 and TRBJ1-4, with D possibly TRBD1 on 6 matching bases. Germline lookup yields CDR1 KGHSH and CDR2 LQKENI. The CDR3 is made up of 13 amino acids. Trimming took 5 bases from V and 5 from J, leaving 9 bases between them. The CDR3 region is CASSLRGNEKLFF. CDR3 sequence (DNA): TGTGCCAGCTCATTAAGGGGGAATGAAAAACTGTTTTTT.

The gene calls are TRBV25-1 and TRBJ2-7, with a weak D call TRBD1 (5 bases). Germline CDR1 MGHDK, CDR2 SYGVNS. There are 11 residues in the CDR3. Trimming took 6 bases from V and 4 from J, leaving 7 bases between them. The CDR3 here is CASRTAYEQYF. CDR3 nucleotides: TGTGCCAGCAGGACAGCTTACGAGCAGTACTTC.

The CDR3 DNA follows: TGTGCCAGCAGCTTAGGGGGAGATCAGCCCCAGCATTTT. It specifies CASSLGGDQPQHF. The chain combines TRBV11-2 with TRBJ1-5; no firm D call. The length of the CDR3 is 13 residues. Germline V gene lookup returns CDR1 SGHAT and CDR2 FQNNGV. V lost 1 base and J lost 5, with 6 bases in between.

V usage is TRBV10-3 and J usage is TRBJ1-4; D is unclear. Germline assignment: CDR1 ENHRY and CDR2 SYGVKD. V dropped 8 bases and J dropped 8 bases, with 15 bases sitting between them. This CDR3 contains 13 residues. As DNA, the CDR3 is TGTGCCATCTCTCGAGGAAGTGGGGAAAAACTGTTTTTT. Encoded protein: CAISRGSGEKLFF.

The chain employs TRBV11-2 and TRBJ2-7; tentatively, D is TRBD2 (6 bases). The CDR3 length is 17 residues. Per the germline V gene, CDR1 is SGHAT and CDR2 is FQNNGV. V was clipped by 1 base and J by 0 bases, with 16 bases between them. In DNA form, the CDR3 reads TGTGCCAGCAGCTTAGGCGCGGGACTGCTTAGCTCCTACGAGCAGTACTTC. This sequence encodes CASSLGAGLLSSYEQYF.